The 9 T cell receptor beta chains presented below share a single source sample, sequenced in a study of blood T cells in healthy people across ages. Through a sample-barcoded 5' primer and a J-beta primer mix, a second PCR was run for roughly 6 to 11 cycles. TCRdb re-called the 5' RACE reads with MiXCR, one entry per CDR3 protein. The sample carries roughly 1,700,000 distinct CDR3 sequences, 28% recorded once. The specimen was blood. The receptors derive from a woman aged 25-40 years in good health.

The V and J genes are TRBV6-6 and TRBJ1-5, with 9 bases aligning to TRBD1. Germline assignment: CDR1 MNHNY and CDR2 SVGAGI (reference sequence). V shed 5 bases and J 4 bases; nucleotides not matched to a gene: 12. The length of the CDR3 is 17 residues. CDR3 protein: CASSNPRTGTGNQPQHF. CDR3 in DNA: TGTGCCAGCAGTAACCCCCGCACCGGGACAGGGAATCAGCCCCAGCATTTT.

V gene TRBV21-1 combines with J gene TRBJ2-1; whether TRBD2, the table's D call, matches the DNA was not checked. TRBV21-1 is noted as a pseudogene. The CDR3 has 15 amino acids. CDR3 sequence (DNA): TGTGCCAGCAGCCTTGGGACTAGAACCCCCTATGAGCAGTTCTTC. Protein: CASSLGTRTPYEQFF.

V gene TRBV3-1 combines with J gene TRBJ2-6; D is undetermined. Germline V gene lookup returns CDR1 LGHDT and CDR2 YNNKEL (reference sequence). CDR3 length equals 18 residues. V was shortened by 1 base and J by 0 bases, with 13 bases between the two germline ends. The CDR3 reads CASSQGDGRSSGANVLTF. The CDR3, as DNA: TGTGCCAGCAGCCAAGGAGACGGCCGCAGCTCTGGGGCCAACGTCCTGACTTTC.

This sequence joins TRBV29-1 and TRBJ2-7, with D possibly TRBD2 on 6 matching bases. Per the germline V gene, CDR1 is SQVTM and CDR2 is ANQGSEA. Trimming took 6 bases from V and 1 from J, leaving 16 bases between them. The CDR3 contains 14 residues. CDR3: CSVARLGGSYEQYF. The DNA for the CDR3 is TGCAGCGTGGCAAGACTCGGAGGGTCCTACGAGCAGTACTTC.

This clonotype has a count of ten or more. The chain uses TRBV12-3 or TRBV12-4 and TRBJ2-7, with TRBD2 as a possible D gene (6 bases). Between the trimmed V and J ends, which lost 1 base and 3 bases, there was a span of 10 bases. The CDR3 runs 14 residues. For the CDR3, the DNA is TGTGCCAGCAGTTTAGAGGCTAGCGTCTACGAGCAGTACTTC. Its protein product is CASSLEASVYEQYF.

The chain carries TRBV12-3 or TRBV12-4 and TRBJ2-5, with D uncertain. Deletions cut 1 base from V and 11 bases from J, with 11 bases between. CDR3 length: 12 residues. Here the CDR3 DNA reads TGTGCCAGCAGTTTAGATCCTAAGGAGCAGTACTTC. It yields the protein CASSLDPKEQYF.

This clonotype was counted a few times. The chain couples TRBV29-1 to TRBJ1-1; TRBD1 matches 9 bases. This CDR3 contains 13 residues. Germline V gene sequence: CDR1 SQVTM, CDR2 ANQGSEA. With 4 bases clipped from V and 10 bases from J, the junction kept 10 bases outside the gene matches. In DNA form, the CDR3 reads TGCAGCGTTGGCAAAACAGGGGGCAAGGGAGCTTTCTTT. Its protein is CSVGKTGGKGAFF.

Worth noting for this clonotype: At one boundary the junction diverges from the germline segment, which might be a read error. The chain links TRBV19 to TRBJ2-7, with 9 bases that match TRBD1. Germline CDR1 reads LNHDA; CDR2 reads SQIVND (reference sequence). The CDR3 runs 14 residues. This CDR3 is CASSTDRGAYGQYF. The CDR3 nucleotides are TGTGCCAGTAGTACGGACAGGGGCGCCTACGGGCAGTACTTC.

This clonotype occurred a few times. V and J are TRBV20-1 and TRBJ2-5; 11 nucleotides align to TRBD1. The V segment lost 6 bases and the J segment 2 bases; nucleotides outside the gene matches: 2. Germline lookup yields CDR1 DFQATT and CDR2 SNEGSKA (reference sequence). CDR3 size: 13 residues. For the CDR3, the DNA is TGCAGTGCCCGGGACAGGGGGCAAGAGACCCAGTACTTC. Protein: CSARDRGQETQYF.